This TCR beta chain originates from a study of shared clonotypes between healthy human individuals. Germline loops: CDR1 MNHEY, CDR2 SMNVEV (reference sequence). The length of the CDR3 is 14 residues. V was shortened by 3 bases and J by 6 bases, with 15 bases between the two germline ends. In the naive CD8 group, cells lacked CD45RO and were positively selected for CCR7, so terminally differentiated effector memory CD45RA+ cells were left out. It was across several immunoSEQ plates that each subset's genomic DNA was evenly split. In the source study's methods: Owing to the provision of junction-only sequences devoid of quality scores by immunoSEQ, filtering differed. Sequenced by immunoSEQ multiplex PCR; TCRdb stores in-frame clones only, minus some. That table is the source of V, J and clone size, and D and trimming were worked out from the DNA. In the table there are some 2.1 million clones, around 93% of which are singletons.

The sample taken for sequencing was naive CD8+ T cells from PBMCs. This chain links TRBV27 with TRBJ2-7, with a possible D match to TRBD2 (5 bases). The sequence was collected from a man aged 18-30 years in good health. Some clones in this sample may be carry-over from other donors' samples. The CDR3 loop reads CASSFLTGKGEQYF. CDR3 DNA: TGTGCCAGCAGTTTCCTGACCGGGAAGGGCGAGCAGTACTTC.